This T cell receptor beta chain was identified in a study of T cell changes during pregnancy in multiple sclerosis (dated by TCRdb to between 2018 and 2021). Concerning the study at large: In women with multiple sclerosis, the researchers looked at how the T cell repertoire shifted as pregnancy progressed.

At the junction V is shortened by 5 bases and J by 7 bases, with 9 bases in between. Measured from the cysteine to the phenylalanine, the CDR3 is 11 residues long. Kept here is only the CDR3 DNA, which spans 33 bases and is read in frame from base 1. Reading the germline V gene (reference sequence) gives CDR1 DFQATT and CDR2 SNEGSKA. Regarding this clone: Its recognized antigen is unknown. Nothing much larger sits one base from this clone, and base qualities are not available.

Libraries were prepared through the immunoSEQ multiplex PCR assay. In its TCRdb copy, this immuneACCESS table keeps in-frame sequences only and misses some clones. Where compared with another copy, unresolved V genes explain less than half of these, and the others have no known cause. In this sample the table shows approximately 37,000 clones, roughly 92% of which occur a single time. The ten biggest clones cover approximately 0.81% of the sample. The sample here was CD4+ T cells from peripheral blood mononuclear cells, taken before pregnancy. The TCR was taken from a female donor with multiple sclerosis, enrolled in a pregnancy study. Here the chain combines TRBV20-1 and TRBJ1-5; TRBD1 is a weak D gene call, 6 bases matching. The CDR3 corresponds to CSAHDRQPQHF. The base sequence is TGCAGTGCTCATGACAGGCAGCCCCAGCATTTT.